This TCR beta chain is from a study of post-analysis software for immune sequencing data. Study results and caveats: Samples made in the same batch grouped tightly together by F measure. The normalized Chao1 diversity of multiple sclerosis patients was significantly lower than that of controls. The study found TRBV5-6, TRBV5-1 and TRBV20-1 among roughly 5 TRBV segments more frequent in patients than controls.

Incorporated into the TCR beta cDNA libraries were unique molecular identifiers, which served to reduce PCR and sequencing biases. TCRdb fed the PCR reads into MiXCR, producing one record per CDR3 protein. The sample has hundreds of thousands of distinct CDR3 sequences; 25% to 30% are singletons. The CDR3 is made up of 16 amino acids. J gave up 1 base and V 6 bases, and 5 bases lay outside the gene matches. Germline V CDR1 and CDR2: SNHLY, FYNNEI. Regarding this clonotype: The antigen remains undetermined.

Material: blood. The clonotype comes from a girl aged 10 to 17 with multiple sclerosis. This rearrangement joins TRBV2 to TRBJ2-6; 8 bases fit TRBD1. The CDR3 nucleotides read TGTGCCAGCAGATTTCGACAGGGGTCTGGGGCCAACGTCCTGACTTTC. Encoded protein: CASRFRQGSGANVLTF.